This passage covers 14 T cell receptor beta chains from one sample sequenced in a study of blood T cell repertoires in COVID-19. Only in-frame clones appear in the TCRdb table, and some are missing; sequencing was by immunoSEQ multiplex PCR. The sample consists of around 150,000 clones, more than 75% of them appearing once. The sample taken for sequencing was peripheral blood. These receptors all stem from a man aged 70 or older with acute or convalescent COVID-19.

This chain links TRBV28 with TRBJ1-2, with 9 bases that match TRBD1. Germline CDR1 reads MDHEN; CDR2 reads SYDVKM. The V segment lost 6 bases and the J segment 8 bases; nucleotides outside the gene matches: 7. The CDR3 has 13 amino acids. This CDR3 reads CASSKGQGRGYTF. CDR3 DNA: TGTGCCAGCAGCAAGGGACAGGGAAGAGGCTACACCTTC.

This rearrangement joins TRBV5-6 to TRBJ1-3, with D maybe TRBD1 (5 bases). The ends were cut back, 4 bases at V and 4 bases at J, with 15 bases in the middle. This CDR3 comprises 15 residues. Germline values: CDR1 SGHDT, CDR2 YYEEEE. The CDR3, as DNA: TGTGCCAGCAGCCCCGACAGCTCCTTGGGAAACACCATATATTTT. This encodes CASSPDSSLGNTIYF.

The chain links TRBV11-3 to TRBJ2-1, with TRBD2 as a possible D gene (5 bases). V lost 0 bases and J lost 10, with 10 bases in between. The germline V gene encodes CDR1 SGHNT and CDR2 YENEEA. The CDR3 has 13 amino acids. The CDR3 is CASSLDTGREQFF. Here the CDR3 DNA reads TGTGCCAGCAGCTTAGATACGGGGAGAGAGCAGTTCTTC. Complete variable domain (other parts from reference TRBV11-3 and TRBJ2-1): EAGVVQSPRYKIIEKKQPVAFWCNPISGHNTLYWYLQNLGQGPELLIRYENEEAVDDSQLPKDRFSAERLKGVDSTLKIQPAELGDSAVYLCASSLDTGREQFFGPGTRLTVL.

A note on this clone: Other DNA sequences within the sample encode an identical CDR3. V is TRBV12-3 or TRBV12-4 and J is TRBJ1-5; the match to TRBD1 covers 7 bases. V shed 6 bases and J 2 bases; nucleotides not matched to a gene: 1. The CDR3 length is 13 residues. In nucleotides, the CDR3 is TGTGCCAGCAGGGGGACAGGCAATCAGCCCCAGCATTTT. It is translated as CASRGTGNQPQHF.

V usage is TRBV19 and J usage is TRBJ2-7; 10 bases agree with TRBD1. The CDR3 sequence is 15 residues long. V shed 5 bases, J shed 7 bases, and the junction held 11 bases outside the gene matches. The V gene's germline CDR1 is LNHDA and CDR2 SQIVND (reference sequence). The CDR3 region has the DNA TGTGCCAGTAGTCCCGGGACAGGGGTCGGAAGAGAGCAGTACTTC. This encodes CASSPGTGVGREQYF.

The chain employs TRBV19 and TRBJ1-2; unclear D gene. The V end lost 1 base, the J end lost 6 bases, and 3 bases lay between the germline ends. This CDR3 is built from 11 residues. The germline V gene encodes CDR1 LNHDA and CDR2 SQIVND (reference sequence). As DNA, the CDR3 is TGTGCCAGTAGTATAGCCGATGGCTACACCTTC. Protein product: CASSIADGYTF.

The gene calls are TRBV5-1 and TRBJ2-7; no reliable D call. Trimming stripped 5 bases from V and 3 bases from J, with 15 bases between. CDR1 SGHRS and CDR2 YFSETQ come from the germline V gene. The CDR3 consists of 14 residues. CDR3 loop: CASSPTTGRYEQYF. In DNA, the CDR3 is TGCGCCAGCAGTCCTACGACTGGCCGCTACGAGCAGTACTTC.

V and J are TRBV6-5 and TRBJ2-5, with 7 bases that match TRBD1. This CDR3 comprises 13 residues. Per germline, CDR1 MNHEY and CDR2 SVGAGI. Trimming removed 2 bases from V and 4 bases from J; junction bases left unmatched: 1. In nucleotides, the CDR3 is TGTGCCAGCAGTTACAGGGGGCGAGAGACCCAGTACTTC. Translation gives CASSYRGRETQYF.

Turning to this clone: The junction departs from the called germline gene at one end, perhaps through a read error. This chain uses TRBV7-7 with TRBJ2-5; possible D gene TRBD1, 6 bases. CDR3 length equals 13 residues. Per germline, CDR1 SSHAT and CDR2 FNYEAQ (reference sequence). In DNA form, the CDR3 reads TGTGCTAGCAGCTTCGGACAGACAGAGACCCAGTACTTC. This codes for CASSFGQTETQYF.

This chain joins TRBV6-5 and TRBJ1-5; D perhaps matches TRBD1 (6 bases). Trimming stripped 6 bases from V and 3 bases from J, with 12 bases between. There are 14 residues in the CDR3. The germline V gene has CDR1 MNHEY and CDR2 SVGAGI. The CDR3 reads CASSLTGINQPQHF. CDR3 DNA sequence: TGTGCCAGCAGCCTAACAGGGATCAATCAGCCCCAGCATTTT.

The J gene is TRBJ2-2, the V gene TRBV6-4; D is perhaps TRBD2 (6 bases). Trimming pared 0 bases from V and 4 bases from J, leaving 12 bases between. The germline gives CDR1 MRHNA, CDR2 SNTAGT. This CDR3 spans 16 amino acids. The CDR3 protein is CASSDSGGVGTGELFF. The CDR3 bases are TGTGCCAGCAGTGACTCGGGGGGAGTTGGCACCGGGGAGCTGTTTTTT.

As to this clone: This specimen includes other DNA sequences encoding the same CDR3. V is TRBV7-3 and J is TRBJ2-1; D remains unclear. CDR3 length equals 15 residues. CDR1 SGHTA and CDR2 FQGTGA come from the germline V gene. Trimming removed 1 base from V and 0 bases from J, with 7 bases in between. CDR3 DNA sequence: TGTGCCAGCAGCTTAAACTCCAACTCCTACAATGAGCAGTTCTTC. Its protein is CASSLNSNSYNEQFF.

The CDR3 nucleotides read TGTGCCAGCAGCCATGAGGGAGGGGCCCTCTACAATGAGCAGTTCTTC. Translation: CASSHEGGALYNEQFF. The chain couples TRBV3-1 (or the pseudogene TRBV3-2) to TRBJ2-1, with TRBD2 matching over 7 bases. V lost 3 bases and J lost 3; bases outside the gene matches: 8. This CDR3 contains 16 residues. CDR1 is LGHDT, CDR2 YNNKEL, per germline (reference sequence).

The V and J genes are TRBV14 and TRBJ2-1, with TRBD2 matching 10 bases. The V and J ends lost 3 bases and 1 base, in that order; junction bases with no gene match: 9. Germline CDR1 is SGHDN and CDR2 is FVKESK. The CDR3 spans 18 residues. The CDR3 spells CASSQANGLADSYNEQFF. The CDR3 bases are TGTGCCAGCAGCCAGGCCAATGGACTAGCGGATTCCTACAATGAGCAGTTCTTC. Variable domain in full (rest from reference TRBV14 and TRBJ2-1): EAGVTQFPSHSVIEKGQTVTLRCDPISGHDNLYWYRRVMGKEIKFLLHFVKESKQDESGMPNNRFLAERTGGTYSTLKVQPAELEDSGVYFCASSQANGLADSYNEQFFGPGTRLTVL.